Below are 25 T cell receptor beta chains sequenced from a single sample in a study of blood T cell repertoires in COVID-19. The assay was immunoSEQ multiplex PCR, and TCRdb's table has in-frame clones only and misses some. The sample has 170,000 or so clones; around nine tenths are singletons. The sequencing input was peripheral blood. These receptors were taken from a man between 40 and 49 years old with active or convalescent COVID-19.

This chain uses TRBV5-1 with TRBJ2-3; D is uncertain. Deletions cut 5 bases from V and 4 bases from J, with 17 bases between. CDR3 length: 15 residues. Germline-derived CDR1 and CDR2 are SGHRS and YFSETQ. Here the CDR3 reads CASRESPYEADTQYF. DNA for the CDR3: TGCGCCAGCAGAGAATCACCTTATGAGGCAGATACGCAGTATTTT.

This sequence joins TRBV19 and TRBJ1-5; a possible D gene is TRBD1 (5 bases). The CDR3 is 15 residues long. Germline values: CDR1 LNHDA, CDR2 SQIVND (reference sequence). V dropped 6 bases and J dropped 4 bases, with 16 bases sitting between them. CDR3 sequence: CASRYTWGRNQPQHF. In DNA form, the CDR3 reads TGTGCCAGTAGATACACCTGGGGCCGTAATCAGCCCCAGCATTTT. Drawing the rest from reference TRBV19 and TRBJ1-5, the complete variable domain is DGGITQSPKYLFRKEGQNVTLSCEQNLNHDAMYWYRQDPGQGLRLIYYSQIVNDFQKGDIAEGYSVSREKKESFPLTVTSAQKNPTAFYLCASRYTWGRNQPQHFGDGTRLSIL.

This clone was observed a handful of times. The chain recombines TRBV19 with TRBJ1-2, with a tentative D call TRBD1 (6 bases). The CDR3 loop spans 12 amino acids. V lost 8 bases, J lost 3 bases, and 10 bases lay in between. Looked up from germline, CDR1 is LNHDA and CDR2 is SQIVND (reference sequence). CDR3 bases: TGTGCCAGTCAGACAGGCTACTATGGCTACACCTTC. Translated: CASQTGYYGYTF.

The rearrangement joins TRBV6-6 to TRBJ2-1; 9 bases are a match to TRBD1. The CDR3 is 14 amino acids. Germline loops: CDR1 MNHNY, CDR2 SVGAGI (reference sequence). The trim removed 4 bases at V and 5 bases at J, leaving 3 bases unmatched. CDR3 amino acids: CASSSGQGNNEQFF. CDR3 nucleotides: TGTGCCAGCAGTTCGGGACAGGGTAACAATGAGCAGTTCTTC.

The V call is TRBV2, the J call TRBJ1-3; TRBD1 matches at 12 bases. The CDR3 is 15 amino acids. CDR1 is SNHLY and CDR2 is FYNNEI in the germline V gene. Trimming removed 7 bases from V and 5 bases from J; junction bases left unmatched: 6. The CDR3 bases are TGTGCCAGCAAAGGGGACAGGGGGCCCCGAAACACCATATATTTT. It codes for CASKGDRGPRNTIYF. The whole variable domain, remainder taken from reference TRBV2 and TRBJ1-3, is EPEVTQTPSHQVTQMGQEVILRCVPISNHLYFYWYRQILGQKVEFLVSFYNNEISEKSEIFDDQFSVERPDGSNFTLKIRSTKLEDSAMYFCASKGDRGPRNTIYFGEGSWLTVV.

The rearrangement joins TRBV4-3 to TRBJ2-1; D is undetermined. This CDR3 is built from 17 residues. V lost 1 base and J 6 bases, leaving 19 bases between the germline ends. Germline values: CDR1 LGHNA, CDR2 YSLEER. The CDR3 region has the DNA TGCGCCAGCAGCCAAGGTGCCCCATCCAGCAGGCGCAATGAGCAGTTCTTC. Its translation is CASSQGAPSSRRNEQFF.

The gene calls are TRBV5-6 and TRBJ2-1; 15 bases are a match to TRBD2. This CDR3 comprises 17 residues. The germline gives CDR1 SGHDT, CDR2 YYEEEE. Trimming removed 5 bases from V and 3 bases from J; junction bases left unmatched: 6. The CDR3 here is CASRGLAGGKGYNEQFF. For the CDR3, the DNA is TGTGCCAGCAGGGGACTAGCGGGGGGCAAAGGCTACAATGAGCAGTTCTTC.

The CDR3 DNA follows: TGTGCCAGCAGCTTGTCAGGGGGTTTCTACGAGCAGTACTTC. This sequence encodes CASSLSGGFYEQYF. The rearrangement uses TRBV5-6 and TRBJ2-7, with TRBD1 matching 7 bases. The germline CDR1 and CDR2 sequences are SGHDT and YYEEEE. Trimming removed 1 base from V and 3 bases from J; junction bases left unmatched: 4. This CDR3 contains 14 residues.

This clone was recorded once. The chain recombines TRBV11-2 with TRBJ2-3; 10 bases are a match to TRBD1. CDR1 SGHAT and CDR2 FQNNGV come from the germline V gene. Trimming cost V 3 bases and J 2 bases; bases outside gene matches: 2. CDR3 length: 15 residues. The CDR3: CASSFGQGVTDTQYF. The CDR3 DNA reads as TGTGCCAGCAGCTTCGGACAGGGGGTCACAGATACGCAGTATTTT.

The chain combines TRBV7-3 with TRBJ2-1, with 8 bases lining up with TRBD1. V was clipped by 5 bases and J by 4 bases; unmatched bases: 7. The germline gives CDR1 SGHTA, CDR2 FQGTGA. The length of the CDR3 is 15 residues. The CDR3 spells CASSGGTGDYNEQFF. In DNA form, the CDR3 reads TGTGCCAGCAGCGGAGGGACAGGAGATTACAATGAGCAGTTCTTC.

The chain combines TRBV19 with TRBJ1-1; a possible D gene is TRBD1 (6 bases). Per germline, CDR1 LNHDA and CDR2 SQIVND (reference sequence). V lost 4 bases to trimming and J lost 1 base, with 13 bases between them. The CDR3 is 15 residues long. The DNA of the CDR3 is TGTGCCAGTAGTAACCCCCTACAGGGGAACACTGAAGCTTTCTTT. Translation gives CASSNPLQGNTEAFF.

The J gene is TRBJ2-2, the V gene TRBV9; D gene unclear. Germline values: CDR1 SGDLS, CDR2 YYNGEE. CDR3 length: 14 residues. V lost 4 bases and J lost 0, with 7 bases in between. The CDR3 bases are TGTGCCAGCAGCTTGCTACCGAACACCGGGGAGCTGTTTTTT. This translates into CASSLLPNTGELFF.

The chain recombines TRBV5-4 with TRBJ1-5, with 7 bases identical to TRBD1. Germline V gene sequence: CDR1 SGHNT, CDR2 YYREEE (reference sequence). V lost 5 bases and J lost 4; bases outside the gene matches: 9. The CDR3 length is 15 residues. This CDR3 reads CASSLNGQVNQPQHF. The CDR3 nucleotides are TGTGCCAGCAGTCTCAACGGACAGGTTAATCAGCCCCAGCATTTT.

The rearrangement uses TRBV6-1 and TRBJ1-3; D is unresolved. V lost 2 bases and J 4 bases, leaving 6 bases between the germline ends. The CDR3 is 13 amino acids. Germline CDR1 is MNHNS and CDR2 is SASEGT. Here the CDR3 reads CASSELGGNTIYF. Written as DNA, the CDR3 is TGTGCCAGCAGTGAACTGGGCGGAAACACCATATATTTT.

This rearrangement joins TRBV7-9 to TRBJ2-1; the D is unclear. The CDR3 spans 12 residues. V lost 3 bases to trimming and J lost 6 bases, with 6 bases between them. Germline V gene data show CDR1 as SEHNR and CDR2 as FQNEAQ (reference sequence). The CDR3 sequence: CASSFPVNEQFF. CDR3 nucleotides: TGTGCCAGCAGCTTTCCGGTCAATGAGCAGTTCTTC. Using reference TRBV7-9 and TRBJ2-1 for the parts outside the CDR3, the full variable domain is DTGVSQNPRHKITKRGQNVTFRCDPISEHNRLYWYRQTLGQGPEFLTYFQNEAQLEKSRLLSDRFSAERPKGSFSTLEIQRTEQGDSAMYLCASSFPVNEQFFGPGTRLTVL.

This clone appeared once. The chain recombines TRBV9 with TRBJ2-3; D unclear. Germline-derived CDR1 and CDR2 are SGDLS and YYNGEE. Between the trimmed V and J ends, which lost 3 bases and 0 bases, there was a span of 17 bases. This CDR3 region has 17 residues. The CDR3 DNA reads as TGTGCCAGCAGCGGACGTACAGAACCCCCTAGCACAGATACGCAGTATTTT. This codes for CASSGRTEPPSTDTQYF. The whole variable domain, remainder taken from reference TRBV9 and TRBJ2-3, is DSGVTQTPKHLITATGQRVTLRCSPRSGDLSVYWYQQSLDQGLQFLIQYYNGEERAKGNILERFSAQQFPDLHSELNLSSLELGDSALYFCASSGRTEPPSTDTQYFGPGTRLTVL.

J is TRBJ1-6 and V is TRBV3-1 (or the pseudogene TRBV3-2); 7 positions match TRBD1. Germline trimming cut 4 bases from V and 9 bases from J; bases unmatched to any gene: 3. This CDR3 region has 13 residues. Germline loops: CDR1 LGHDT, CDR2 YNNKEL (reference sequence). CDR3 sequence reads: CASSRDRFSPLHF. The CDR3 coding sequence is TGTGCCAGCAGCCGGGACAGATTTTCACCCCTCCACTTT.

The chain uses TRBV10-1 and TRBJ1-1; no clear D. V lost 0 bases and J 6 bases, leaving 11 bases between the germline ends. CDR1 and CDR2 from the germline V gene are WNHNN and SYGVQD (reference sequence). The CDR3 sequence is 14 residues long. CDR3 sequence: CASSESSPGAEAFF. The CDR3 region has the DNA TGCGCCAGCAGTGAGTCGTCCCCCGGAGCTGAAGCTTTCTTT.

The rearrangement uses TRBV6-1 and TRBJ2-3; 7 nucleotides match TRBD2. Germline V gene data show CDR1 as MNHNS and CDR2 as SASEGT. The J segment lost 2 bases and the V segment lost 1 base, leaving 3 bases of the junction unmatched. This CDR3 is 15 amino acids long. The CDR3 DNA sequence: TGTGCCAGCAGTGAAGGGGGGGACTACACAGATACGCAGTATTTT. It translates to CASSEGGDYTDTQYF.

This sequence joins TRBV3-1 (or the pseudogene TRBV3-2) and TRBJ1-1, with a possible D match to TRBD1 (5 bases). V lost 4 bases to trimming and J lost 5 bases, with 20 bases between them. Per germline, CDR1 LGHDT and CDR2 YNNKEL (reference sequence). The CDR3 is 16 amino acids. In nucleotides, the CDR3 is TGTGCCAGCAGCCCAAGTCCAGGAACAGGTAAGACTGAAGCTTTCTTT. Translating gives CASSPSPGTGKTEAFF.

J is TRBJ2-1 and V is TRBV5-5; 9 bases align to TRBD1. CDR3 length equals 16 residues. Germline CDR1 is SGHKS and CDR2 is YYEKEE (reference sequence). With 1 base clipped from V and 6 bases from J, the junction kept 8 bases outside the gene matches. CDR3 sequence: CASSLLPGTGTNEQFF. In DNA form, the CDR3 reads TGTGCCAGCAGCTTGCTGCCGGGGACAGGGACCAATGAGCAGTTCTTC.

CDR3 nucleotides: TGTGCCAGCAGCCCTCGGGACAGGTCTTTAAGGGCTTTCTTT. Protein product: CASSPRDRSLRAFF. The V gene is TRBV3-1 (or the pseudogene TRBV3-2), the J gene TRBJ1-1; 8 bases fit TRBD1. The V gene end was trimmed by 4 bases and the J gene end by 11 bases; junction bases not matched to a gene: 12. The germline gives CDR1 LGHDT, CDR2 YNNKEL (reference sequence). The CDR3 runs to 14 residues.

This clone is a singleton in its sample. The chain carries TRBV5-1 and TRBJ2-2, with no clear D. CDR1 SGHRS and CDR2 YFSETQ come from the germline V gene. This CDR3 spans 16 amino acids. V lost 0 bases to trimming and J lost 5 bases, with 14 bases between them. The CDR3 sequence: CASSLGLAAATGELFF. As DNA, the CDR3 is TGCGCCAGCAGCTTGGGGCTGGCGGCGGCAACCGGGGAGCTGTTTTTT. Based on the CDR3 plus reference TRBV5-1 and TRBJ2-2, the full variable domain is KAGVTQTPRYLIKTRGQQVTLSCSPISGHRSVSWYQQTPGQGLQFLFEYFSETQRNKGNFPGRFSGRQFSNSRSEMNVSTLELGDSALYLCASSLGLAAATGELFFGEGSRLTVL.

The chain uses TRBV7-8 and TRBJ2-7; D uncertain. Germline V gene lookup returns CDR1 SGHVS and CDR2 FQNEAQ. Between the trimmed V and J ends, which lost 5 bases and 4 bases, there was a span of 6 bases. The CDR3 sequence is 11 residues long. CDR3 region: CASSLLYEQYF. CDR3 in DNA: TGTGCCAGCAGCCTACTGTACGAGCAGTACTTC. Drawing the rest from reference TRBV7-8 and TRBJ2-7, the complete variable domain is GAGVSQSPRYKVAKRGQDVALRCDPISGHVSLFWYQQALGQGPEFLTYFQNEAQLDKSGLPSDRFFAERPEGSVSTLKIQRTQQEDSAVYLCASSLLYEQYFGPGTRLTVT.

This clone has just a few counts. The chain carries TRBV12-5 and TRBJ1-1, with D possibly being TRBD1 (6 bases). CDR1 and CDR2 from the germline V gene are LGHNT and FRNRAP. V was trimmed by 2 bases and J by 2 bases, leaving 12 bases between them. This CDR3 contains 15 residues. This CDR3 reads CASGLLLTGNTEAFF. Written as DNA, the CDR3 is TGTGCTAGTGGTTTGTTGCTGACAGGAAACACTGAAGCTTTCTTT.